The entry below gives a single T cell receptor beta chain sequence along with its context. Its matching antigen is unknown. The record originates from a study of T cell repertoires in cytomegalovirus infection. Study observations and caveats: Across the ex vivo response, the dominant clonotypes were HLA-C-restricted CMV-specific TCR beta clonotypes. Cumulated frequencies of public TCR beta families served to identify carriers of CMV plus the relevant HLA.

One entry per CDR3 protein, called by TCRdb with MiXCR from the reads. The sample holds over 250,000 distinct CDR3 sequences; about 20% are singletons and the top ten take 15% to 20%. The ends were cut back, 10 bases at V and 4 bases at J, with 14 bases in the middle. This CDR3 has 13 residues. CDR1 LNHNV and CDR2 YYDKDF come from the germline V gene (reference sequence). The TCR sequence derives from a human donor in good health (CMV status not recorded). Some clones in this sample may be carry-over from other donors' samples. The sample here was cultured PBMCs, taken from culture after CMV antigen stimulation. The chain carries TRBV15 and TRBJ2-1, with D unclear. The chain's CDR3 is CAIPRGSYNEQFF. Here the CDR3 DNA reads TGTGCCATCCCTAGAGGTTCGTACAATGAGCAGTTCTTC.